A selection of T cell receptor beta chains follows, all from one sample in a study of neurological immune-mediated disorders. TCRdb re-called the 5' RACE reads through MiXCR, storing one row per CDR3 protein. The sample yields around 23,000 distinct CDR3 sequences, roughly an eighth seen once. Sequenced input: PBMCs. Receptors originate from a woman aged 40 to 50 with HTLV-1-associated myelopathy (HAM/TSP). The CDR3 runs from the conserved cysteine through the conserved F or W. D genes are given only for firm matches.

>TRBD1|TRBJ2-7|TRBV7-9
CASSSGQGVMSYEQYF
>.|TRBJ1-1|TRBV28
CASSPGARDTEAFF
>.|TRBJ2-2|TRBV9
CASSPRTSTGELFF
>.|TRBJ2-4|TRBV12-3/TRBV12-4
CASSRGTLGSIQYF
>TRBD2|TRBJ2-7|TRBV5-1
CASSFRASGEQYF
>TRBD1|TRBJ2-7|TRBV12-3/TRBV12-4
CASSPTGGRDEQYF
>.|TRBJ2-3|TRBV12-3/TRBV12-4
CASSLEDSEYTDTQYF
>.|TRBJ2-5|TRBV5-1
CASSLILTDEETQYF
>.|TRBJ2-1|TRBV10-1
CAGRELDGEQFF
>TRBD2|TRBJ2-4|TRBV29-1
CSGRGGIVDIQYF
>.|TRBJ1-1|TRBV5-1
CASSLGRGTEAFF
>.|TRBJ1-2|TRBV12-3/TRBV12-4
CASSPTRTAPYGYTF
>.|TRBJ2-5|TRBV5-1
CASSPLATETQYF
>.|TRBJ1-5|TRBV5-5
CASSHGGVEQPKHF
>.|TRBJ2-5|TRBV20-1
CSARDQARQETQYF
>.|TRBJ2-2|TRBV9
CASSATGQRWNTGELFF
>TRBD2|TRBJ2-1|TRBV6-4
CASRELAEDNEQFF
>TRBD1|TRBJ1-1|TRBV12-3/TRBV12-4
CASRGNRGHNTEAFF
>.|TRBJ1-6|TRBV29-1
CSVLTGTHNSPLHF
>.|TRBJ2-3|TRBV5-1
CASSSGGDTATDTQYF
>.|TRBJ2-1|TRBV21-1
CASSGTDGNEQFF
>TRBD1|TRBJ2-6|TRBV5-1
CASSSQGPGANVLTF
>.|TRBJ2-1|TRBV9
CASTDVPNEQFF
>.|TRBJ1-5|TRBV20-1
CSASKTNSNQPQHF
>TRBD1|TRBJ2-2|TRBV5-1
CASRDGQVDTTELFF
>TRBD2|TRBJ2-5|TRBV4-1
CASSQVAGGSETQYF
>.|TRBJ2-1|TRBV20-1
CSAPRQDYNEQFF
>TRBD2|TRBJ2-5|TRBV7-8
CASSLATSGRETQYF
>.|TRBJ2-1|TRBV10-3
CVTRPTEVENEQFF